These 19 T cell receptor beta chains share one sample of origin, sequenced in a study of blood T cell repertoires in COVID-19. The repertoire was sequenced with immunoSEQ multiplex PCR; TCRdb's copy has only in-frame clones and lacks some. Found here are roughly 170,000 clones, more than 80% of them singletons; the top ten hold about 6.4%. The sequenced material came from peripheral blood. These receptor sequences come from a human donor in a cohort sampled during active COVID-19.

The chain employs TRBV6-1 and TRBJ2-7; TRBD1 is a possible D gene (6 bases). Trimming removed 3 bases at V and 2 bases at J, with 20 bases between. Germline CDR1 is MNHNS and CDR2 is SASEGT. The CDR3 covers 17 residues. The CDR3 sequence is CASSDLGSDRSPYEQYF. The CDR3 DNA reads as TGTGCCAGCAGTGACCTCGGATCAGACAGGAGCCCCTACGAGCAGTACTTC.

The chain uses TRBV5-1 and TRBJ1-1; 8 bases are shared with TRBD1. Germline CDR1 is SGHRS and CDR2 is YFSETQ. The CDR3 length is 17 residues. The V gene end was trimmed by 4 bases and the J gene end by 0 bases; junction bases not matched to a gene: 11. CDR3 coding DNA: TGCGCCAGCAGCCCCGGACAGGGCCTAAGTATGAACACTGAAGCTTTCTTT. Protein: CASSPGQGLSMNTEAFF.

The CDR3 region is CASSMGQPQNQPQHF. In nucleotides, the CDR3 is TGTGCCAGTAGTATGGGACAGCCCCAGAATCAGCCCCAGCATTTT. This chain joins TRBV19 and TRBJ1-5; 7 nucleotides match TRBD1. Trimming removed 3 bases from V and 4 bases from J; junction bases left unmatched: 6. Germline CDR1 LNHDA, CDR2 SQIVND (reference sequence). This CDR3 spans 15 amino acids.

The count of this clone is one. The genes are TRBV2 and TRBJ1-5, with D unresolved. Per the germline V gene, CDR1 is SNHLY and CDR2 is FYNNEI. Trimming shortened V by 6 bases and J by 3 bases, and 6 bases separated the two germline ends. This CDR3 spans 12 amino acids. The CDR3 DNA sequence: TGTGCCAGCAGCAGGCCCAATCAGCCCCAGCATTTT. Its protein product is CASSRPNQPQHF.

The rearrangement links TRBV30 to TRBJ1-2, with 12 nucleotides matching TRBD1. V lost 7 bases and J lost 11; bases outside the gene matches: 11. Per the germline V gene, CDR1 is GTSNPN and CDR2 is SVGIG (reference sequence). This CDR3 comprises 13 residues. The CDR3 sequence: CALSRDRGRGYTF. The CDR3 region has the DNA TGTGCCTTGTCCCGGGACAGGGGGCGCGGGTACACCTTC.

J is TRBJ1-5 and V is TRBV15, with a possible D match to TRBD1 (5 bases). This CDR3 region has 15 residues. Trimming took 3 bases from V and 4 from J, leaving 13 bases between them. Germline-derived CDR1 and CDR2 are LNHNV and YYDKDF (reference sequence). CDR3 sequence reads: CATSSRWEGNQPQHF. The CDR3 nucleotides read TGTGCCACCAGCAGCCGATGGGAGGGGAATCAGCCCCAGCATTTT.

The CDR3 reads CASSLVWGANEKLFF. In DNA, the CDR3 is TGTGCCAGCAGCTTGGTCTGGGGAGCTAATGAAAAACTGTTTTTT. The V call is TRBV5-5, the J call TRBJ1-4; D not resolved. There are 15 residues in the CDR3. Looked up from germline, CDR1 is SGHKS and CDR2 is YYEKEE (reference sequence). Trimming removed 0 bases at V and 3 bases at J, with 9 bases between.

The CDR3 DNA reads TGTGCCAGCAGCCACAGAAACACCGGGGAGCTGTTTTTT. As protein: CASSHRNTGELFF. V gene TRBV12-3 or TRBV12-4 combines with J gene TRBJ2-2; unclear D gene. CDR3 length: 13 amino acids. Trimming took off 6 bases at V and 2 bases at J, with 7 bases between the two ends.

The gene calls are TRBV19 and TRBJ1-2; 12 nucleotides match TRBD1. V trimming: 5 bases; J trimming: 8 bases; junction bases outside the gene matches: 6. Germline loops: CDR1 LNHDA, CDR2 SQIVND (reference sequence). CDR3 length equals 14 residues. CDR3 nucleotide sequence: TGTGCCAGTAGTCTCGGGACAGGGGGCGTCGGCTACACCTTC. It encodes CASSLGTGGVGYTF.

This chain connects TRBV11-2 to TRBJ2-5, with 8 bases that match TRBD1. The ends lost 4 bases at V and 4 bases at J; junction bases unmatched: 5. Germline assignment: CDR1 SGHAT and CDR2 FQNNGV. CDR3 length: 14 residues. In nucleotides, the CDR3 is TGTGCCAGCAGCTCTGGGACAGGAGCAGAGACCCAGTACTTC. It yields the protein CASSSGTGAETQYF.

Only a few counts were recorded for this clone. The V and J genes are TRBV9 and TRBJ2-1; possible D gene TRBD2, 7 bases. The CDR3 loop spans 17 amino acids. The V and J ends lost 4 bases and 1 base respectively, with 18 bases between them. Germline CDR1 and CDR2: SGDLS and YYNGEE. The CDR3: CASSTPRGQVSYNEQFF. CDR3 DNA: TGTGCCAGCAGCACGCCGCGGGGGCAAGTGTCCTACAATGAGCAGTTCTTC.

The J gene is TRBJ1-2, the V gene TRBV4-1, with a weak D call TRBD1 (6 bases). The CDR3 has 13 amino acids. The germline CDR1 and CDR2 sequences are MGHRA and YSYEKL. V lost 4 bases, J lost 6 bases, and 12 bases lay in between. The CDR3 sequence: CASSRGPGDGYTF. CDR3 coding DNA: TGCGCCAGCAGCCGGGGGCCTGGGGATGGCTACACCTTC.

This clone was observed once. The J gene is TRBJ2-3, the V gene TRBV23-1; 9 bases map to TRBD2. TRBV23-1 counts as an open reading frame of uncertain function. The CDR3 has 18 residues. With 0 bases clipped from V and 2 bases from J, the junction kept 9 bases outside the gene matches. CDR3 sequence (DNA): TGCGCCAGCAGTCAATCACGGGTAGCGGGGGCGTACACAGATACGCAGTATTTT. As protein: CASSQSRVAGAYTDTQYF.

The DNA of the CDR3 is TGTGCCAGCAGCGTAGGGCCAATCCAAGAGACCCAGTACTTC. Protein: CASSVGPIQETQYF. This chain joins TRBV9 and TRBJ2-5; no definite D call. CDR1 SGDLS and CDR2 YYNGEE come from the germline V gene. Between the trimmed V and J ends, which lost 0 bases and 1 base, there was a span of 7 bases. The CDR3 loop spans 14 amino acids.

This rearrangement joins TRBV28 to TRBJ2-2; D ambiguous. The CDR3 spans 17 residues. Germline assignment: CDR1 MDHEN and CDR2 SYDVKM. The germline V and J ends were trimmed by 5 bases and 0 bases, with 16 bases remaining between them. CDR3 in DNA: TGTGCCAGCAGTCCCCATTTACTAATCGCGAACACCGGGGAGCTGTTTTTT. Encoded protein: CASSPHLLIANTGELFF.

The chain uses TRBV2 and TRBJ1-2; D ambiguous. Germline V gives CDR1 SNHLY, CDR2 FYNNEI. V lost 6 bases to trimming and J lost 4 bases, with 12 bases between them. This CDR3 has 13 amino acids. This chain's CDR3 is CASRPGLSYGYTF. The CDR3 DNA sequence: TGTGCCAGCAGGCCGGGTTTGTCCTATGGCTACACCTTC.

This sequence joins TRBV15 and TRBJ2-7, with 9 bases that match TRBD2. The CDR3 is 17 amino acids. Trimming cost V 0 bases and J 7 bases; bases outside gene matches: 13. Germline V gene lookup returns CDR1 LNHNV and CDR2 YYDKDF (reference sequence). In DNA, the CDR3 is TGTGCCACCAGCAGAGATCTCCTAGCGGGGTCCGGGGAGGAGCAGTACTTC. Protein: CATSRDLLAGSGEEQYF.

The genes are TRBV3-1 (or the pseudogene TRBV3-2) and TRBJ2-7, with 15 bases aligning to TRBD2. The J segment lost 4 bases and the V segment lost 6 bases, leaving 4 bases of the junction unmatched. The CDR3 spans 15 residues. The V gene's germline CDR1 is LGHDT and CDR2 YNNKEL (reference sequence). The CDR3 coding sequence is TGTGCCAGCAGACGAGGGACTAGCGGGGGGTACGAGCAGTACTTC. It translates to CASRRGTSGGYEQYF.

The chain recombines TRBV13 with TRBJ2-1; 12 bases map to TRBD2. The germline V gene has CDR1 PRHDT and CDR2 FYEKMQ (reference sequence). J was trimmed by 7 bases and V by 4 bases; bases with no gene match: 5. This CDR3 contains 15 residues. CDR3 sequence (DNA): TGTGCCAGCAGCTCCTCTAGCGGGGGGGCAAATGAGCAGTTCTTC. Translated: CASSSSSGGANEQFF.